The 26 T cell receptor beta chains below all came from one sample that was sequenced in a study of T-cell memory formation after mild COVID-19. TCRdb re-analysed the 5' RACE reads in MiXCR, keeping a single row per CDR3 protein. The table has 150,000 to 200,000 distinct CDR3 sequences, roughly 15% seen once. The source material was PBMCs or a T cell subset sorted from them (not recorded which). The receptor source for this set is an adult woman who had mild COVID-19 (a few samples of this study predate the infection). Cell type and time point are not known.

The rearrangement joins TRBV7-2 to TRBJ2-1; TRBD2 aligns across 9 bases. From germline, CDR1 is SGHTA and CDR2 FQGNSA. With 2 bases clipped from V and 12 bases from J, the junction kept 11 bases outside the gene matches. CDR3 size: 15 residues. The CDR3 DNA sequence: TGTGCCAGCAGCTTACAGTCGGCGGGAGGGCCCGTGCAGTTCTTC. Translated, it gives CASSLQSAGGPVQFF.

CDR3 protein: CSARGLKALAGAHTDTQYF. CDR3 bases: TGCAGTGCTAGAGGACTAAAGGCTTTAGCGGGAGCCCACACAGATACGCAGTATTTT. The chain couples TRBV20-1 to TRBJ2-3; 9 bases map to TRBD2. The germline CDR1 and CDR2 sequences are DFQATT and SNEGSKA (reference sequence). The junction had 16 bases not matched to a gene; V was cut back by 1 base and J by 2 bases. This CDR3 region has 19 residues.

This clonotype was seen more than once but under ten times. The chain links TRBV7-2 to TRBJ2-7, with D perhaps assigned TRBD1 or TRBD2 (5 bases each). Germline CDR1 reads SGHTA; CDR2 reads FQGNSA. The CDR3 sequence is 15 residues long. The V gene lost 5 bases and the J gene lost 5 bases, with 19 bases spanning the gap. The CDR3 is CASSVSGTAQHEQYF. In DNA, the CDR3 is TGTGCCAGCAGCGTATCCGGGACGGCGCAGCACGAGCAGTACTTC.

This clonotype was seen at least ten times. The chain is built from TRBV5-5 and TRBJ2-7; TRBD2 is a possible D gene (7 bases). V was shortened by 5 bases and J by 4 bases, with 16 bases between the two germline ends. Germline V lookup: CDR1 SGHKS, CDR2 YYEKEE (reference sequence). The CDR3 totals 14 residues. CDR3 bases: TGTGCCAGCAGAGGCGCAGGGAGGGGGTACGAGCAGTACTTC. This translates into CASRGAGRGYEQYF.

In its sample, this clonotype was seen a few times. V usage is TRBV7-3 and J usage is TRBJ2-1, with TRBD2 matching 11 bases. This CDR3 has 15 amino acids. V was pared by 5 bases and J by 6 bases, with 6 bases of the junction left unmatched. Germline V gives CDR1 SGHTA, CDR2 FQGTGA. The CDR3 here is CASSQEGTSGNEQFF. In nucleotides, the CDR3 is TGTGCCAGCAGCCAAGAAGGGACTAGCGGCAATGAGCAGTTCTTC.

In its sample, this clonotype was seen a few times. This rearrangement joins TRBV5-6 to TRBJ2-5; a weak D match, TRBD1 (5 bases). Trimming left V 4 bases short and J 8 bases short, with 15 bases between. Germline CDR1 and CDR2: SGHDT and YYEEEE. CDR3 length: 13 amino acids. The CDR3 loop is CASSRPRVGTQYF. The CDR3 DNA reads TGTGCCAGCAGCCGCCCCAGGGTCGGAACCCAGTACTTC.

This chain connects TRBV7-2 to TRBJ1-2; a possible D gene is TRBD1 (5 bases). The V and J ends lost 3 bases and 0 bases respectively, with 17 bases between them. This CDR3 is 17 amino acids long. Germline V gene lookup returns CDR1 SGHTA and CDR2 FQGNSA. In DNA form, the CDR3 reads TGTGCCAGCAGCTTCCGACAGTTCGACACCTCTAACTATGGCTACACCTTC. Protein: CASSFRQFDTSNYGYTF.

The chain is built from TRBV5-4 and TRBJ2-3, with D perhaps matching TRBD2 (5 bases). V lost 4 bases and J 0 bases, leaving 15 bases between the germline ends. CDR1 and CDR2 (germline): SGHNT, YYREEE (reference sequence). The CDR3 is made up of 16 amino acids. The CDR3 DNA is TGTGCCAGCAGCCGGAGGTCGCACTCTAGCACAGATACGCAGTATTTT. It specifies CASSRRSHSSTDTQYF.

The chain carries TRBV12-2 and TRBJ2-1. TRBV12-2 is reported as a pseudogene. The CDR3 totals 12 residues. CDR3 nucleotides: TGTGCAAGTCGCTTCCCCTCCAGTGAGCAGTTCTTC. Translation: CASRFPSSEQFF.

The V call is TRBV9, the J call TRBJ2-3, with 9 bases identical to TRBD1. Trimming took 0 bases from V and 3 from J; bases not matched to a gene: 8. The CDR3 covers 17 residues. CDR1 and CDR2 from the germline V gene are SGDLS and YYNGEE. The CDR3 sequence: CASSVGGTGRSTDTQYF. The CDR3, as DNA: TGTGCCAGCAGCGTAGGGGGGACAGGGCGGTCGACAGATACGCAGTATTTT. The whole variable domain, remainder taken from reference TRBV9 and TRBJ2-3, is DSGVTQTPKHLITATGQRVTLRCSPRSGDLSVYWYQQSLDQGLQFLIQYYNGEERAKGNILERFSAQQFPDLHSELNLSSLELGDSALYFCASSVGGTGRSTDTQYFGPGTRLTVL.

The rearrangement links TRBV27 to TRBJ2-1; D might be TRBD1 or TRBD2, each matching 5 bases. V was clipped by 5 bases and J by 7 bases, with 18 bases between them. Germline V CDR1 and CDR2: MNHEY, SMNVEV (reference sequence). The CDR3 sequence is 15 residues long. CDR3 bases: TGTGCCAGCAGTCCCTCCGGGACGTTGGCGAATGAGCAGTTCTTC. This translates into CASSPSGTLANEQFF.

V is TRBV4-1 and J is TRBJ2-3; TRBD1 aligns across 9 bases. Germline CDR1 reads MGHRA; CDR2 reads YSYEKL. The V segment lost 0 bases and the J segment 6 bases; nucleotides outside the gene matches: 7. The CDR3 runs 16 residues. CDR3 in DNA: TGCGCCAGCAGCCAAGATGGGACAGGGTTGCGTGATACGCAGTATTTT. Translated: CASSQDGTGLRDTQYF.

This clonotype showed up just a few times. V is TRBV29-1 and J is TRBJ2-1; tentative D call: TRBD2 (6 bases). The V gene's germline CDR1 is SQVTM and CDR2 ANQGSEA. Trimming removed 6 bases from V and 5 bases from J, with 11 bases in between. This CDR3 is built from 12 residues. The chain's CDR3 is CSVAGGNNEQFF. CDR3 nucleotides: TGCAGCGTGGCCGGAGGGAACAATGAGCAGTTCTTC.

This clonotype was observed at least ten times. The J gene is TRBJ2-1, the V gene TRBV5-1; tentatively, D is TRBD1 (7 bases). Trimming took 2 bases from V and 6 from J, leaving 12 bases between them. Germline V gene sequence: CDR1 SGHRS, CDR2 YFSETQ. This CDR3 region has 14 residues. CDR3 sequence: CASSLAQGGNEQFF. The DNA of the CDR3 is TGCGCCAGCAGCTTAGCGCAGGGGGGCAATGAGCAGTTCTTC.

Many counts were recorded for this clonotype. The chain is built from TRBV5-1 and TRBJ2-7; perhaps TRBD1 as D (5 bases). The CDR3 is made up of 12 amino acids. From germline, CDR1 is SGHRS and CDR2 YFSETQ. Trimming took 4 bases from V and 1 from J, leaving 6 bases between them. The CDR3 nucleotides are TGCGCCAGCAGCACAGGATCCTACGAGCAGTACTTC. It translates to CASSTGSYEQYF.

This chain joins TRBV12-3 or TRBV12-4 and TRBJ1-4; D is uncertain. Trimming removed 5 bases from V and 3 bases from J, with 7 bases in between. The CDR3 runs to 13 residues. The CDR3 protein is CASSRVPNEKLFF. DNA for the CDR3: TGTGCCAGCAGTCGGGTCCCTAATGAAAAACTGTTTTTT.

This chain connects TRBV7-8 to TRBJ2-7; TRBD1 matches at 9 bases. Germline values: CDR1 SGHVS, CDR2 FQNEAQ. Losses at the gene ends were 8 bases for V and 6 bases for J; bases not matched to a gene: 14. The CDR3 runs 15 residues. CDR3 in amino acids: CASSMIRDREGEQYF. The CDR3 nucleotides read TGTGCCAGCTCCATGATCCGGGACAGGGAGGGCGAGCAGTACTTC.

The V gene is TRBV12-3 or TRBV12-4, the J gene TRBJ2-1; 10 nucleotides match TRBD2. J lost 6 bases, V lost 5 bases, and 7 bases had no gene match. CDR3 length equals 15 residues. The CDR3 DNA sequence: TGTGCCAGCAGTCCCATAGCGGGAGGAGCCAATGAGCAGTTCTTC. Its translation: CASSPIAGGANEQFF.

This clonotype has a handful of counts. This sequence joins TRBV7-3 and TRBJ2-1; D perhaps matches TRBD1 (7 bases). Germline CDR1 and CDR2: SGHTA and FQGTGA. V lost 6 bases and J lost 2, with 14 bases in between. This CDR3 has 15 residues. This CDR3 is CASSPGGKTYNEQFF. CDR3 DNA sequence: TGTGCCAGCAGTCCAGGGGGGAAAACCTACAATGAGCAGTTCTTC.

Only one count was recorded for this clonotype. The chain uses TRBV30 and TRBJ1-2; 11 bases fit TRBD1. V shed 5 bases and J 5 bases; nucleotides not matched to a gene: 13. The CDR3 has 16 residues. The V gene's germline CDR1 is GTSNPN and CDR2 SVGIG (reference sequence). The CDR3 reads CAWAPPDRGRLYGYTF. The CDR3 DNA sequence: TGTGCCTGGGCCCCGCCGGACAGGGGGCGACTTTATGGCTACACCTTC. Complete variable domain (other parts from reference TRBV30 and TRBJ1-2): SQTIHQWPATLVQPVGSPLSLECTVEGTSNPNLYWYRQAAGRGLQLLFYSVGIGQISSEVPQNLSASRPQDRQFILSSKKLLLSDSGFYLCAWAPPDRGRLYGYTFGSGTRLTVV.

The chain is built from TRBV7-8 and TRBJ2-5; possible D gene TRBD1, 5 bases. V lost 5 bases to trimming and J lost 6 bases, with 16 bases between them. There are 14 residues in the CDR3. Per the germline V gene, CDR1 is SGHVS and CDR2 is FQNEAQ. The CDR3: CASSPQGLLKTQYF. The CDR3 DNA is TGTGCCAGCAGCCCGCAGGGTCTTCTGAAGACCCAGTACTTC.

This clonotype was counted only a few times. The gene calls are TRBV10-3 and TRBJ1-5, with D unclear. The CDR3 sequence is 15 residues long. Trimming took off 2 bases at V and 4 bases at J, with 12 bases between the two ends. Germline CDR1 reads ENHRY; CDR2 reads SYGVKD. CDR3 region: CAISESVGRNQPQHF. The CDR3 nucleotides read TGTGCCATCAGTGAGAGTGTGGGTAGGAATCAGCCCCAGCATTTT.

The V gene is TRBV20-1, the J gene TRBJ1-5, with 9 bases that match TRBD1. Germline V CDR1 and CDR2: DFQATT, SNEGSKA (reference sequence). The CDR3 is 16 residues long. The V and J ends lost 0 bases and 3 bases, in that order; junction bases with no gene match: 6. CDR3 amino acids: CSARDRWDRVNQPQHF. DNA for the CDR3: TGCAGTGCTAGAGATCGGTGGGACAGGGTCAATCAGCCCCAGCATTTT.

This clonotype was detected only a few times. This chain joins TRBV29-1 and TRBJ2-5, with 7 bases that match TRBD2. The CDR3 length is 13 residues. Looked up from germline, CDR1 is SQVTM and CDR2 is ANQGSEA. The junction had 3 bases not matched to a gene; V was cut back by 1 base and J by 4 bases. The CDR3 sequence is CSVEVPGGETQYF. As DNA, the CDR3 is TGCAGCGTTGAAGTGCCGGGGGGAGAGACCCAGTACTTC.

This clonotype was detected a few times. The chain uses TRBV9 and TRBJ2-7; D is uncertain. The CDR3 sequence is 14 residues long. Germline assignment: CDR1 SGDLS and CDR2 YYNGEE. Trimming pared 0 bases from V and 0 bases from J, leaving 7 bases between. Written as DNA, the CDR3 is TGTGCCAGCAGCGTAGGCAGCTACTCCTACGAGCAGTACTTC. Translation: CASSVGSYSYEQYF.

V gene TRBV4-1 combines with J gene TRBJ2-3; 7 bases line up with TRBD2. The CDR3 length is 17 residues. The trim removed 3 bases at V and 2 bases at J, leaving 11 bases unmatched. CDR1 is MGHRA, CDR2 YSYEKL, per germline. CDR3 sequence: CASSHDSERGATDTQYF. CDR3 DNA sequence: TGCGCCAGCAGCCACGATTCCGAGCGGGGCGCCACAGATACGCAGTATTTT.